Described below is a single T cell receptor beta chain sequence and its context. The antigen is unknown. This sample is part of a study of T cell responses to AZD1222 COVID-19 vaccine. Study-wide background: Pooling covered second doses at about 4 or about 12 weeks.

The table came from immunoSEQ multiplex PCR; TCRdb's copy has only in-frame clones and leaves some out. Counted here are around 130,000 clones, 93% occurring once; the ten biggest clones make up around 3.1%. This CDR3 contains 14 residues. Germline CDR1 is SQVTM and CDR2 is ANQGSEA. With V trimmed by 7 bases and J by 1 base, 9 bases remained unmatched. Overall study results and limits: Per reports, nearly half of all spike-specific TCRs target regions that are unmutated in variants. Spike-specific TCR breadth rose after two AZD1222 doses, and depth rose as well. Mostly white British, mostly female donors; authors suggested clonal diversity may be underestimated.

The gene calls are TRBV29-1 and TRBJ1-1; 7 positions agree with TRBD1. This clonotype was obtained from an adult in good health. The sample consisted of peripheral blood, taken on day 0 of AZD1222 vaccination. The CDR3 loop is CSAAHRGTNTEAFF. In DNA, the CDR3 is TGCAGCGCTGCCCACAGGGGCACGAACACTGAAGCTTTCTTT.